Listed here is a single T cell receptor (beta chain). The antigen is not known. The sequence runs out 3 residues before the end of the CDR3; the remainder is reconstructed from the germline J gene. These data belong to a study of T cells in women clearing cervical HPV infection. On the study more broadly: Control women cleared a single incident HPV16 infection within 12 months. Blood came at first lesion visit for cases, post-clearance for controls. General study results and limits: Associations may precede or follow infection; HPV-specific or memory T cells were not isolated.

Sequencing was performed with immunoSEQ multiplex PCR; in TCRdb, only in-frame clones are kept and a portion is missing. The sample table includes 25,000 to 35,000 clones. Germline assignment: CDR1 KGHDR and CDR2 SFDVKD. Trimming left V 5 bases short and J 5 bases short, with 11 bases between. The CDR3 consists of 13 residues. Dot-blot hybridization genotyped cervical HPV amplified with MY09/MY11 PCR. Sequencing was done on a sample of blood buffy coat. The chain combines TRBV24-1 with TRBJ2-5; D uncertain. The receptor's source is a woman aged 18 to 75 with a cervical HPV16 infection that either progressed to CIN3+ or cleared (not recorded which). The CDR3 DNA, read in part, is TGTGCCACCAGTGGCTCAGGCTGGGAGACC. Its translation is CATSGSGWET. In full, the CDR3 is CATSGSGWETQYF.